These T cell receptor beta chains were read from a single sample in a study of T cell responses to AZD1222 COVID-19 vaccine. Here immunoSEQ multiplex PCR was the method, and the copy in TCRdb shows in-frame clones only, minus some. The table records some 120,000 clones, 70% to 90% of them present only once. Sequencing used peripheral blood, obtained on day 0 of AZD1222 vaccination. These receptors all come from an adult in good health. Each CDR3 is given with its conserved first and last residue. A D gene is named only where the DNA matches it firmly. Clone size, where shown, is once, few, many, or a class for clones that have expanded.

D	V	J	size	DNA	CDR3
TRBD2	TRBV7-3	TRBJ2-1	.	TGTGCCAGCAGCCTGATAGCGGGGACTATCAATGAGCAGTTCTTC	CASSLIAGTINEQFF
.	TRBV7-9	TRBJ1-6	.	TGTGCCAGCAGCTCCCCGGGATGGGACAACTTCCCTTCACCCCTCCACTTT	CASSSPGWDNFPSPLHF
TRBD2	TRBV24-1	TRBJ2-1	.	TGTGCCACCAGTGATCCCAACTTTAGCGGGAGGTCCTACAATGAGCAGTTCTTC	CATSDPNFSGRSYNEQFF
.	TRBV7-9	TRBJ1-4	.	TGTGCCAGCAGCGCCCAGAAATCGAATAGTGGAAAACTGTTTTTT	CASSAQKSNSGKLFF
.	TRBV15	TRBJ2-1	.	TGTGCCACCAGCAGCCAGGGGGGGAGAGAGCAGTTCTTC	CATSSQGGREQFF
TRBD2	TRBV27	TRBJ2-7	.	TGTGCCAGCAGTTTAATCCTTGCTTCTAGCGGGAGAGTATTCGGCGAGCAGTACTTC	CASSLILASSGRVFGEQYF
.	TRBV3-1/TRBV3-2	TRBJ2-7	few	TGTGCCAGCAGCCAAGGAACCCCGGGGGACTACGAGCAGTACTTC	CASSQGTPGDYEQYF
.	TRBV5-4	TRBJ1-1	few	TGTGCCAGCAGCCTACTTCACACTGAAGCTTTCTTT	CASSLLHTEAFF
TRBD1	TRBV7-2	TRBJ1-2	.	TGTGCCAGCAGCATGGACAGGGGTTATGGCTACACCTTC	CASSMDRGYGYTF
.	TRBV6-6	TRBJ2-2	.	TGTGCCAGCAGCTCTCAGGGTATCCCCGGGGAGCTGTTTTTT	CASSSQGIPGELFF
.	TRBV20-1	TRBJ1-1	.	TGCAGTGCACGGGGCGATACTGAAGCTTTCTTT	CSARGDTEAFF
.	TRBV7-2	TRBJ1-2	.	TGTGCCAGCAGCCCAATTCAGGGGTATGGCTACACCTTC	CASSPIQGYGYTF
TRBD1	TRBV24-1	TRBJ1-2	.	TGTGCCACCAGTGTTCCGGGACAGGGGGTATCCGGCTACACCTTC	CATSVPGQGVSGYTF
TRBD2	TRBV4-2	TRBJ2-7	few	TGTGCCAGCAGCCATATAGCGGGAGATAGAGAGCAGTACTTC	CASSHIAGDREQYF
.	TRBV5-4	TRBJ1-2	.	TGTGCCAGCAGCTTTGGGGGGCAGGATGGCTACACCTTC	CASSFGGQDGYTF
TRBD1	TRBV6-5	TRBJ1-5	.	TGTGCCACTTACCAGGGGGTAGGCAATCAGCCCCAGCATTTT	CATYQGVGNQPQHF
.	TRBV3-1/TRBV3-2	TRBJ1-4	few	TGTGCCAGCAGCCAAGAGGGGGGGGCTCGTGAAAAACTGTTTTTT	CASSQEGGAREKLFF
.	TRBV7-2	TRBJ2-7	.	TGTGCCAGCAGGCCCCCAGGGTTCTCCTACGAGCAGTACTTC	CASRPPGFSYEQYF
TRBD2	TRBV4-1	TRBJ2-3	.	TGCGCCACCAGCCAACTCCAAGCGGGACTTAGCACAGATACGCAGTATTTT	CATSQLQAGLSTDTQYF
TRBD2	TRBV5-1	TRBJ2-1	.	TGCGCCAGCAGCCGGACTAGCGGGGGTATCAATGAGCAGTTCTTC	CASSRTSGGINEQFF
.	TRBV5-1	TRBJ1-1	.	TGCGCCAGCAGCTTGGTCGACCAAACGACTTTCTTT	CASSLVDQTTFF
TRBD1	TRBV2	TRBJ1-5	.	TGTGCCAGCAGTGGCCCACGGGGCCGCAGGGGGCAGCCCCAGCATTTT	CASSGPRGRRGQPQHF
TRBD1	TRBV7-3	TRBJ2-2	few	TGTGCCAGCAGCTCGCAAACAGGGGGCATCACCGGGGAGCTGTTTTTT	CASSSQTGGITGELFF
TRBD2	TRBV6-2/TRBV6-3	TRBJ2-1	.	TGTGCCAGCAGTTACGGCTCTAGCGGGGACGGGACCTACAATGAGCAGTTCTTC	CASSYGSSGDGTYNEQFF
.	TRBV30	TRBJ1-1	.	TGTGCCTGGGGCCCGGGACACGAGAACACTGAAGCTTTCTTT	CAWGPGHENTEAFF
.	TRBV30	TRBJ2-5	.	TGTGCCTGCACGGGGGCTCATCGCCAAGAGACCCAGTACTTC	CACTGAHRQETQYF
TRBD1	TRBV11-3	TRBJ1-1	.	TGTGCCAGCAGCGTGACAGGGACAAACACTGAAGCTTTCTTT	CASSVTGTNTEAFF
.	TRBV12-5	TRBJ1-5	.	TGTGCTAGTGGAGATGGACAGACTAGCAATCAGCCCCAGCATTTT	CASGDGQTSNQPQHF
.	TRBV7-7	TRBJ2-5	.	TGTGCCAGCAGCAAGGACGGGCGGAAAGAGACCCAGTACTTC	CASSKDGRKETQYF
TRBD2	TRBV19	TRBJ2-3	.	TGTGCCAGTAGATTGGCGGGGGTTCTGGGCGGGACGCAGTATTTT	CASRLAGVLGGTQYF
TRBD1	TRBV5-5	TRBJ1-5	.	TGTGCCAGCAGTTTCCGACAGGGAGATTATCAGCCCCAGCATTTT	CASSFRQGDYQPQHF
TRBD1	TRBV5-1	TRBJ1-2	.	TGCGCCAGCAGCTCCGACAGGGGGATTGGAGGCTACACCTTC	CASSSDRGIGGYTF
.	TRBV7-8	TRBJ1-5	.	TGTGCCAGCAGCAGTAGAGGATCAAGCAATCAGCCCCAGCATTTT	CASSSRGSSNQPQHF
.	TRBV5-1	TRBJ1-2	once	TGCGCCAGCAGCCCCCTGGGCGGGTCCGGCTACACCTTC	CASSPLGGSGYTF
TRBD1	TRBV6-5	TRBJ2-1	.	TGTGCCAGCACCATGACAGGGGCTGAGCAGTTCTTC	CASTMTGAEQFF
TRBD2	TRBV5-5	TRBJ2-7	.	TGTGCCAGCAGCTTGGTGCCTAGCGGGTCCTACGAGCAGTACTTC	CASSLVPSGSYEQYF
TRBD1	TRBV5-1	TRBJ1-6	few	TGCGCCAGCACACTAAAGGGGGGACAGGGGCCGCTCTTT	CASTLKGGQGPLF
.	TRBV3-1/TRBV3-2	TRBJ1-1	.	TGTGCCAGCAGCCAAGATCTTGAAGTTGAAGCTTTCTTT	CASSQDLEVEAFF
.	TRBV6-4	TRBJ1-2	.	TGTGCCAGCAGTGAAGGGGGGTTGGGTGGCTACACCTTC	CASSEGGLGGYTF
.	TRBV7-2	TRBJ2-7	.	TGTGCCAGCAGCTTATCCCCCAGCTCCTACGAGCAGTACTTC	CASSLSPSSYEQYF
.	TRBV5-5	TRBJ2-1	.	TGTGCCAGCAGCTTGGGTGCGGCGGCCTACAATGAGCAGTTCTTC	CASSLGAAAYNEQFF
TRBD1	TRBV5-1	TRBJ2-5	few	TGCGCCAGCAGCCCTCAGGGGGCAGGGGAGACCCAGTACTTC	CASSPQGAGETQYF
.	TRBV27	TRBJ2-5	.	TGTGCCAGCAGTTTGGGACCCCAAGAGACCCAGTACTTC	CASSLGPQETQYF
.	TRBV19	TRBJ1-5	once	TGTGCCAGTAGTATGGAGATGTTAAATCAGCCCCAGCATTTT	CASSMEMLNQPQHF
TRBD2	TRBV10-2	TRBJ2-1	.	TGCGCCAGCAGTGGATTTTTAGCGGGAGGGCCGCGTAATGAGCAGTTCTTC	CASSGFLAGGPRNEQFF
.	TRBV2	TRBJ2-3	.	TGTGCCAGCAGTGAAGGGCTAAGCACAGATACGCAGTATTTT	CASSEGLSTDTQYF
TRBD1	TRBV18	TRBJ2-2	.	TGTGCCAGCTCATCGGACAGGGCGAACACCGGGGAGCTGTTTTTT	CASSSDRANTGELFF
.	TRBV7-6	TRBJ2-2	.	TGTGCCAGCAGCTCAGGGGCTATCATCATGAACACCGGGGAGCTGTTTTTT	CASSSGAIIMNTGELFF
.	TRBV10-2	TRBJ2-2	.	TGCGCCAGCAGTCCAAATCTGGGGTCCACCGGGGAGCTGTTTTTT	CASSPNLGSTGELFF
.	TRBV9	TRBJ1-2	.	TGTGCCAGCAGCTCCCCCGGGCCCCCTGGCAGCTACACCTTC	CASSSPGPPGSYTF
TRBD1	TRBV24-1	TRBJ2-1	.	TGTGCCACCAGTGATCCCGGGACAGGAACCTACAATGAGCAGTTCTTC	CATSDPGTGTYNEQFF